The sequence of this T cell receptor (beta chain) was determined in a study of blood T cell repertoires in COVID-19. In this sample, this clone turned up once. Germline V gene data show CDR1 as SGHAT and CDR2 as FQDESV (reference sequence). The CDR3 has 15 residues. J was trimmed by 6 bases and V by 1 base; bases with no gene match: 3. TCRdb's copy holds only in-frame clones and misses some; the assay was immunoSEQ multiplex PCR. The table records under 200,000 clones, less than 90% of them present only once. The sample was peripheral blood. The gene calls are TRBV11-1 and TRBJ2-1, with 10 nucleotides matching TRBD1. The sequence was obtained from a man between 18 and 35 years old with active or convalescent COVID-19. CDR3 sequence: CASSLGQGAGNEQFF. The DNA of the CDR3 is TGTGCCAGCAGCTTAGGACAGGGGGCTGGCAATGAGCAGTTCTTC.